These 2 T cell receptor beta chains were sequenced from one sample in a study of spatial heterogeneity in lung cancer. Time point in this sample: blood at routine non-recurrence follow-up after resection. MiXCR was run by TCRdb on the 5' RACE reads, yielding one entry per CDR3 protein. Here the sample spans under 150,000 distinct CDR3 sequences, roughly 10% being singletons. This material consisted of PBMCs, taken at follow-up. These receptors all come from a female donor with early-stage non-small cell lung cancer.

This rearrangement joins TRBV5-1 to TRBJ2-6, with D maybe TRBD1 (5 bases). Germline V gives CDR1 SGHRS, CDR2 YFSETQ. This CDR3 region has 15 residues. V lost 4 bases and J lost 1, with 9 bases in between. CDR3 sequence reads: CASSIGDSGANVLTF. CDR3 sequence (DNA): TGCGCCAGCAGCATAGGGGATTCTGGGGCCAACGTCCTGACTTTC.

This clonotype appeared many times. The chain links TRBV20-1 to TRBJ2-3; no clear D gene. Germline values: CDR1 DFQATT, CDR2 SNEGSKA (reference sequence). This CDR3 comprises 14 residues. The V gene lost 2 bases and the J gene lost 0 bases, with 9 bases spanning the gap. This CDR3 is CSARRQPSTDTQYF. The DNA of the CDR3 is TGCAGTGCTAGACGGCAGCCTAGCACAGATACGCAGTATTTT.